Listed below are T cell receptor beta chains from one sample, sequenced in a study of molecular identifiers for immune sequencing clone quantification. One entry per CDR3 protein results from TCRdb running MiXCR on the PCR reads. The table lists about 640,000 distinct CDR3 sequences, 15% to 20% of them singletons. Sequencing used naive CD8+ T cells from blood, with Jurkat cell RNA spiked in. Receptors originate from a human donor in good health. Some libraries in this study had Jurkat cell RNA spiked in. The CDR3 runs from the conserved cysteine through the conserved F or W. The order of the fields is V gene, clone size, J gene, D gene, CDR3 DNA, CDR3 protein. D genes are given only for firm matches. Some rows mark clone size as missing; the rest say once, few, many or name a class of expanded clone.

V: TRBV27; size: many; J: TRBJ2-2; D: TRBD2; DNA: TGTGCCAGCAGTTTATATTTCCTAGCGGTCGACACCGGGGAGCTGTTTTTT; CDR3: CASSLYFLAVDTGELFF
V: TRBV4-1; size: -; J: TRBJ2-7; D: TRBD2; DNA: TGCGCCAGCAGCCAAGTAGCGGGAGGGTACGAGCAGTACTTC; CDR3: CASSQVAGGYEQYF
V: TRBV12-3/TRBV12-4; size: many; J: TRBJ2-5; D: TRBD1; DNA: TGTGCCAGCGCCCCGGGACAGGGGTCCTCGGAGACCCAGTACTTC; CDR3: CASAPGQGSSETQYF
V: TRBV5-1; size: -; J: TRBJ1-3; D: TRBD1; DNA: TGCGCCTGCAGCTTAGACAGGGCGAGCTCTGGAAACACCATATATTTT; CDR3: CACSLDRASSGNTIYF
V: TRBV4-1; size: many; J: TRBJ2-7; D: TRBD1; DNA: TGCGCCAGCAGCCAAGCTGGGTTTCCCGGGACAGGGGGAGAGCAGTACTTC; CDR3: CASSQAGFPGTGGEQYF
V: TRBV7-9; size: many; J: TRBJ1-1; D: -; DNA: TGTGCCAGTCGGGGGACGCCCCGACCTGAAGCTTTCTTT; CDR3: CASRGTPRPEAFF
V: TRBV29-1; size: many; J: TRBJ2-1; D: -; DNA: TGCAGCGGTGGGTCAGGGTCCTACAATGAGCAGTTCTTC; CDR3: CSGGSGSYNEQFF
V: TRBV4-3; size: many; J: TRBJ2-7; D: -; DNA: TGCGCCAGCAGCCAAGGGACAGACAGCTCCTACGAGCAGTACTTC; CDR3: CASSQGTDSSYEQYF
V: TRBV6-5; size: many; J: TRBJ2-6; D: TRBD1; DNA: TGTGCCAGTTCCCGGGACAGGGTCGGTGGGGCCAACGTCCTGACTTTC; CDR3: CASSRDRVGGANVLTF
V: TRBV11-2; size: many; J: TRBJ1-6; D: -; DNA: TGTGCCAGCAGCTTTCCAGGGGAGGAAATAGGTTCACCCCTCCACTTT; CDR3: CASSFPGEEIGSPLHF
V: TRBV20-1; size: many; J: TRBJ2-7; D: TRBD2; DNA: TGCAGTGCTAGAAGTCTAGCGGTTGCGTCGCGCGAGCAGTACTTC; CDR3: CSARSLAVASREQYF
V: TRBV13; size: -; J: TRBJ1-5; D: -; DNA: TGTGCCAGCAGCTTAGGAGGGGGTAGGAGCAATCAGCCCCAGCATTTT; CDR3: CASSLGGGRSNQPQHF
V: TRBV4-1; size: many; J: TRBJ1-6; D: -; DNA: TGCGCCAGCAGCCAAGATCTACGGGTTCTCTCACCCCTCCACTTT; CDR3: CASSQDLRVLSPLHF
V: TRBV12-3/TRBV12-4; size: few; J: TRBJ2-3; D: -; DNA: TGTGCCAGCAGTTTTTTTGGGTACGGCACAGATACGCAGTATTTT; CDR3: CASSFFGYGTDTQYF
V: TRBV12-3/TRBV12-4; size: many; J: TRBJ1-3; D: TRBD1; DNA: TGTGCCAGCAGTCACAGGGGGCTTACTCTTGGAAACACCATATATTTT; CDR3: CASSHRGLTLGNTIYF
V: TRBV21-1; size: -; J: TRBJ2-2; D: -; DNA: TGTGCCAGCAGCAAGCGGCGAGCGGGAGGGTCCAAAGGCCGTTACACCGGGGAGCTGTTTTTT; CDR3: CASSKRRAGGSKGRYTGELFF
V: TRBV2; size: many; J: TRBJ1-4; D: -; DNA: TGTGCCAGCTGGACAGCAACTAATGAAAAACTGTTTTTT; CDR3: CASWTATNEKLFF
V: TRBV28; size: -; J: TRBJ2-1; D: TRBD1; DNA: TGTGCCACCGGAATACAAAACAGGGGCCCCTACAATGAGCAGTTCTTC; CDR3: CATGIQNRGPYNEQFF
V: TRBV12-3/TRBV12-4; size: few; J: TRBJ2-1; D: -; DNA: TGTGCCAGCAGCCAAGCCCCCCTCAATGAGCAGTTCTTC; CDR3: CASSQAPLNEQFF
V: TRBV11-2; size: -; J: TRBJ2-5; D: TRBD1; DNA: TGTGCCAGCAGCTTAGTAGGGGGGACAGGAGGACGCGAGACCCAGTACTTC; CDR3: CASSLVGGTGGRETQYF